Included here is one TCR beta chain sequence, with context. Its antigen is still unknown. These data are taken from a study of CD8 T cells in Susac syndrome. Findings of the study overall: That the number of individuals in its TCR sequencing and HLA analysis was relatively small was acknowledged by the study.

Random hexamers were used to reverse transcribe the RNA input (0.5 to 1 ug). Amplification of TCR beta CDR3 across 54 Vbeta and 13 Jbeta was performed with immunoSEQ multiplex PCR. TCRdb re-analysed the immunoSEQ multiplex PCR reads in MiXCR, keeping a single row per CDR3 protein. The sample gives 150,000 to 200,000 distinct CDR3 sequences, just under 95% of which show up once; just over 0.13% is in the top ten. Healthy donors served as the controls. They were matched for age and sex. Sequences were obtained from CD4+ T cells from PBMCs. The sequence derives from a human donor in good health.

As DNA, the CDR3 is TGTGCCAGCAGCCCAAGATCCTTTGACACAGATACGCAGTATTTT. Residues: CASSPRSFDTDTQYF. The genes are TRBV7-2 and TRBJ2-3; D remains unclear. Trimming took 5 bases from V and 2 from J, leaving 14 bases between them. The CDR3 has 15 amino acids. Germline V gene data show CDR1 as SGHTA and CDR2 as FQGNSA.